Each of the 25 T cell receptor beta chains below was sequenced from the same sample in a study of PD-1 blockade in classical Hodgkin lymphoma. There was relapse after autologous stem cell transplantation in every patient, and there was variation in brentuximab vedotin exposure. Measured with immunoSEQ multiplex PCR; TCRdb has only the in-frame clones, and not every one. The sample lists some 22,000 clones; roughly 72% were seen once. The sequenced sample was peripheral blood mononuclear cells (PBMCs), obtained at baseline. These receptors were collected from a human donor with classical Hodgkin lymphoma.

As concerns this clone: Other DNA sequences in this specimen translate into the identical CDR3. J is TRBJ1-5 and V is TRBV7-9, with D unclear. CDR1 and CDR2 from the germline V gene are SEHNR and FQNEAQ (reference sequence). This CDR3 comprises 13 residues. Trimming took off 1 base at V and 4 bases at J, with 5 bases between the two ends. The CDR3 protein is CASSLGPNQPQHF. The CDR3 DNA sequence: TGTGCCAGCAGCTTAGGACCAAATCAGCCCCAGCATTTT.

This sequence joins TRBV2 and TRBJ1-5; tentatively, D is TRBD1 (5 bases). Looked up from germline, CDR1 is SNHLY and CDR2 is FYNNEI. V shed 7 bases and J shed 6 bases, with 19 bases lying between them. The CDR3 extends over 15 amino acids. The chain's CDR3 is CASTGGGWGGQPQHF. The CDR3 DNA follows: TGTGCCAGCACCGGAGGAGGGTGGGGGGGTCAGCCCCAGCATTTT.

A single count supports this clone. The chain links TRBV6-5 to TRBJ1-6; TRBD1 might be the D (6 bases). The CDR3 runs 15 residues. V lost 6 bases and J lost 9, with 18 bases in between. Germline V gene lookup returns CDR1 MNHEY and CDR2 SVGAGI. CDR3 sequence: CASRDDRRTGSPLHF. The CDR3, as DNA: TGTGCCAGCAGGGACGACAGGAGAACCGGTTCACCCCTCCACTTT.

V gene TRBV7-2 combines with J gene TRBJ1-6; TRBD1 is a possible D gene (6 bases). The ends were cut back, 1 base at V and 7 bases at J, with 11 bases in the middle. The length of the CDR3 is 15 residues. The germline V gene has CDR1 SGHTA and CDR2 FQGNSA. CDR3 DNA: TGTGCCAGCAGCTTAGTGGGGGGCTTGAATTCACCCCTCCACTTT. Translating gives CASSLVGGLNSPLHF.

The rearrangement links TRBV11-2 to TRBJ1-4; possibly TRBD1 for D (6 bases). This CDR3 contains 15 residues. V dropped 3 bases and J dropped 1 base, with 9 bases sitting between them. Germline V lookup: CDR1 SGHAT, CDR2 FQNNGV. The CDR3 sequence is CASSLGGRTNEKLFF. CDR3 DNA sequence: TGTGCCAGCAGCTTGGGGGGGCGAACTAATGAAAAACTGTTTTTT.

This sequence joins TRBV2 and TRBJ2-7; TRBD1 agrees at 7 bases. V was pared by 5 bases and J by 3 bases, with 7 bases of the junction left unmatched. In germline, CDR1 is SNHLY, CDR2 FYNNEI. The CDR3 spans 14 residues. The CDR3 DNA sequence: TGTGCCAGCAGTCTTTACCGGGACAGCTACGAGCAGTACTTC. It specifies CASSLYRDSYEQYF.

The CDR3 bases are TGCAGCGTTGTAGCGGGAGAGGGCACAGATACGCAGTATTTT. This encodes CSVVAGEGTDTQYF. The V call is TRBV29-1, the J call TRBJ2-3; 9 positions agree with TRBD2. Trimming cost V 4 bases and J 1 base; bases outside gene matches: 3. The germline V gene encodes CDR1 SQVTM and CDR2 ANQGSEA. The CDR3 sequence is 14 residues long.

The rearrangement links TRBV5-6 to TRBJ1-6; TRBD1 agrees at 9 bases. CDR3 length equals 14 residues. Trimming removed 4 bases from V and 10 bases from J; junction bases left unmatched: 6. Germline lookup yields CDR1 SGHDT and CDR2 YYEEEE. The CDR3 spells CASSRDRVRSPLHF. The CDR3 nucleotides are TGTGCCAGCAGCAGGGACAGGGTGAGGTCACCCCTCCACTTT.

This clone was picked up one time. The gene calls are TRBV11-3 and TRBJ1-2; D uncertain. The CDR3 spans 13 residues. Trimming shortened V by 4 bases and J by 4 bases, and 10 bases separated the two germline ends. Germline V gene lookup returns CDR1 SGHNT and CDR2 YENEEA. The CDR3 DNA is TGTGCCAGCAGCTGGAGACAAGGCTATGGCTACACCTTC. Translated, it gives CASSWRQGYGYTF.

The rearrangement joins TRBV7-6 to TRBJ2-1, with 8 bases fitting TRBD2. The CDR3 is 14 residues long. With V trimmed by 3 bases and J by 7 bases, 5 bases remained unmatched. Germline CDR1 and CDR2: SGHVS and FNYEAQ. In DNA form, the CDR3 reads TGTGCCAGCAGCTTCTCGGGAGGGCCGAATGAGCAGTTCTTC. This sequence encodes CASSFSGGPNEQFF.

The chain recombines TRBV5-4 with TRBJ2-7; maybe TRBD1 (6 bases). This CDR3 is 13 amino acids long. CDR1 SGHNT and CDR2 YYREEE come from the germline V gene (reference sequence). V lost 5 bases, J lost 3 bases, and 12 bases lay in between. CDR3 DNA sequence: TGTGCCAGCAGACACCCGGACAGCTACGAGCAGTACTTC. This encodes CASRHPDSYEQYF.

J is TRBJ2-1 and V is TRBV20-1; D call uncertain. This CDR3 has 11 amino acids. V lost 6 bases and J lost 7, with 10 bases in between. Germline assignment: CDR1 DFQATT and CDR2 SNEGSKA (reference sequence). The CDR3 loop reads CSAQRANEQFF. The DNA of the CDR3 is TGCAGTGCCCAACGGGCGAATGAGCAGTTCTTC.

The chain couples TRBV28 to TRBJ1-2, with D perhaps matching TRBD1 (6 bases). V lost 3 bases and J 4 bases, leaving 18 bases between the germline ends. CDR3 length equals 16 residues. The germline V gene has CDR1 MDHEN and CDR2 SYDVKM. CDR3 region: CASSFSGGASSYGYTF. In DNA, the CDR3 is TGTGCCAGCAGTTTTTCGGGGGGGGCCAGTAGCTATGGCTACACCTTC.

The chain joins TRBV7-6 to TRBJ2-7; TRBD2 agrees at 11 bases. The germline CDR1 and CDR2 sequences are SGHVS and FNYEAQ. The CDR3 is 17 amino acids. V shed 5 bases, J shed 0 bases, and the junction held 9 bases outside the gene matches. DNA of the CDR3: TGTGCCAGCAGCCCAGGGACTAGCGGAATCCTCTCCTACGAGCAGTACTTC. Translating it yields CASSPGTSGILSYEQYF.

This clone was recorded only once. V is TRBV12-5 and J is TRBJ1-2, with TRBD1 identical over 10 bases. Germline V lookup: CDR1 LGHNT, CDR2 FRNRAP. The CDR3 consists of 17 residues. Trimming at V came to 2 bases and at J to 4 bases, leaving 10 bases not matched to a gene. CDR3 sequence (DNA): TGTGCTAGTGGTTTGCCCGGACAGGGGGGAGAGAGCTATGGCTACACCTTC. Amino acid sequence: CASGLPGQGGESYGYTF.

The rearrangement uses TRBV18 and TRBJ2-1, with D perhaps given as TRBD1 or TRBD2 (5 bases each). V gave up 4 bases and J gave up 5 bases, with 15 bases separating them. The CDR3 length is 15 residues. The germline gives CDR1 KGHSH, CDR2 LQKENI. The CDR3 DNA is TGTGCCAGCTCACTGGCGTCGGGGCCCAACAATGAGCAGTTCTTC. This sequence encodes CASSLASGPNNEQFF.

The rearrangement links TRBV6-6 to TRBJ2-1, with 11 nucleotides matching TRBD2. Trimming took 6 bases from V and 1 from J; bases not matched to a gene: 2. This CDR3 spans 15 amino acids. The germline V gene encodes CDR1 MNHNY and CDR2 SVGAGI (reference sequence). CDR3: CASRTSGESYNEQFF. CDR3 nucleotides: TGTGCCAGCAGGACTAGCGGGGAGTCCTACAATGAGCAGTTCTTC.

The J gene is TRBJ2-1, the V gene TRBV7-2, with D possibly TRBD2 on 5 matching bases. V shed 5 bases and J shed 4 bases, with 9 bases lying between them. CDR3 length equals 13 residues. Germline CDR1 is SGHTA and CDR2 is FQGNSA. The CDR3 bases are TGTGCCAGCAGCCCGGGAACTTACAATGAGCAGTTCTTC. Translated: CASSPGTYNEQFF.

The chain is built from TRBV23-1 and TRBJ1-1, with 7 positions matching TRBD1. TRBV23-1 is an ORF for which the function is uncertain. The CDR3 has 15 amino acids. The V gene end was trimmed by 2 bases and the J gene end by 7 bases; junction bases not matched to a gene: 10. This CDR3 is CASSQGATGDIEAFF. The CDR3 bases are TGCGCCAGCAGTCAAGGGGCAACAGGGGATATTGAAGCTTTCTTT.

The rearrangement joins TRBV18 to TRBJ2-7; 9 positions agree with TRBD1. The J segment lost 5 bases and the V segment lost 3 bases, leaving 11 bases of the junction unmatched. The CDR3 sequence is 16 residues long. CDR1 is KGHSH, CDR2 LQKENI, per germline. CDR3 DNA sequence: TGTGCCAGCTCACCCCGTACAGGGGGCCCCCTCCACGAGCAGTACTTC. It encodes CASSPRTGGPLHEQYF.

This clone has ten or more counts. The chain employs TRBV18 and TRBJ1-5; 9 bases align to TRBD1. Germline trimming cut 1 base from V and 6 bases from J; bases unmatched to any gene: 10. The CDR3 consists of 17 residues. The germline gives CDR1 KGHSH, CDR2 LQKENI. CDR3 coding DNA: TGTGCCAGCTCACCACGGGGGGATACAGGGGGCGGTCAGCCCCAGCATTTT. This sequence encodes CASSPRGDTGGGQPQHF.

This clone was found once. This chain joins TRBV5-1 and TRBJ2-1, with 7 bases identical to TRBD1. This CDR3 contains 15 residues. Germline V lookup: CDR1 SGHRS, CDR2 YFSETQ. Losses at the gene ends were 1 base for V and 5 bases for J; bases not matched to a gene: 6. CDR3 loop: CASSLRAGGDNEQFF. CDR3 coding DNA: TGCGCCAGCAGCTTGAGGGCAGGGGGTGACAATGAGCAGTTCTTC.

The V gene is TRBV7-9, the J gene TRBJ2-3; D gene ambiguous. There are 17 residues in the CDR3. Germline V CDR1 and CDR2: SEHNR, FQNEAQ (reference sequence). Trimming cost V 3 bases and J 2 bases, with 18 bases left between them. CDR3: CASSFPSGGPTTDTQYF. CDR3 bases: TGTGCCAGCAGCTTCCCGTCAGGTGGGCCCACCACAGATACGCAGTATTTT.

CDR3 loop: CASRRAYQPQHF. CDR3 DNA: TGTGCCAGCAGGAGGGCCTATCAGCCCCAGCATTTT. The genes are TRBV7-2 and TRBJ1-5; D gene uncertain. CDR3 size: 12 residues. Trimming removed 6 bases at V and 5 bases at J, with 8 bases between. Germline V gene sequence: CDR1 SGHTA, CDR2 FQGNSA.

The V gene is TRBV2, the J gene TRBJ2-2; D ambiguous. V dropped 4 bases and J dropped 7 bases, with 16 bases sitting between them. The CDR3 covers 15 residues. Germline CDR1 and CDR2: SNHLY and FYNNEI. In DNA form, the CDR3 reads TGTGCCAGCAGTGTCCGACGGACCGCTAACGGGGAGCTGTTTTTT. Translating it yields CASSVRRTANGELFF.